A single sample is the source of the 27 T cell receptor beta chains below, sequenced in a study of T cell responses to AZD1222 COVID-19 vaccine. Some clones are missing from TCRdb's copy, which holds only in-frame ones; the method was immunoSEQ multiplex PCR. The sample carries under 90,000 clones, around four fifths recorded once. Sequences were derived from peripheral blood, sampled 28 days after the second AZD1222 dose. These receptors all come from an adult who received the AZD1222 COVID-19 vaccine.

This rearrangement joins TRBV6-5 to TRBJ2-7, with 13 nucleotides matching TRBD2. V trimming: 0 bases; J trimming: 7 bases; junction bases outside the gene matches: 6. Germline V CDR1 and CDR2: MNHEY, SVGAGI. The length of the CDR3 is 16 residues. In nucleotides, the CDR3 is TGTGCCAGCAGTTACTCTGGACTAGCGGGAGTAAGTGAGCAGTACTTC. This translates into CASSYSGLAGVSEQYF.

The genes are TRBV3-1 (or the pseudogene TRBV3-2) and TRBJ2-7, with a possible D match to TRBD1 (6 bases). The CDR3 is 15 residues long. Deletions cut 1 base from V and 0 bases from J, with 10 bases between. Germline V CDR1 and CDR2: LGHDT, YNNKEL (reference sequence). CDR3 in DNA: TGTGCCAGCAGCCAAGGCAGGGGCAGCTCCTACGAGCAGTACTTC. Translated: CASSQGRGSSYEQYF.

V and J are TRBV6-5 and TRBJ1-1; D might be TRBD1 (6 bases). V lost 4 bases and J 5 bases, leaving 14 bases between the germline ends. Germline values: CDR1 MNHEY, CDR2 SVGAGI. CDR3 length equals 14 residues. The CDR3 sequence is CASSWGRGGTEAFF. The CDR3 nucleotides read TGTGCCAGCAGTTGGGGCAGGGGTGGGACTGAAGCTTTCTTT.

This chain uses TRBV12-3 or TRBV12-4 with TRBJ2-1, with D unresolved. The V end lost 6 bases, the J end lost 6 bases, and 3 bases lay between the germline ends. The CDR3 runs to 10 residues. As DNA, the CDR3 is TGTGCCAGCAGCATCAATGAGCAGTTCTTC. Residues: CASSINEQFF.

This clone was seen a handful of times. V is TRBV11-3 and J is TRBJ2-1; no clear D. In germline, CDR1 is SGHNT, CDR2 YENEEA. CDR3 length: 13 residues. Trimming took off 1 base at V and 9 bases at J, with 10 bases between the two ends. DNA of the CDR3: TGTGCCAGCAGCTTAGGTCCTGGTGCTGAGCAGTTCTTC. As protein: CASSLGPGAEQFF.

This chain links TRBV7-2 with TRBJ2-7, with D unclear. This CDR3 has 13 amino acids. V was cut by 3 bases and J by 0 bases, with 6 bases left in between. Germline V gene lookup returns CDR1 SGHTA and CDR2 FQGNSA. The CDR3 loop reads CASSFTSSYEQYF. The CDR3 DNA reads TGTGCCAGCAGCTTTACGAGCTCCTACGAGCAGTACTTC.

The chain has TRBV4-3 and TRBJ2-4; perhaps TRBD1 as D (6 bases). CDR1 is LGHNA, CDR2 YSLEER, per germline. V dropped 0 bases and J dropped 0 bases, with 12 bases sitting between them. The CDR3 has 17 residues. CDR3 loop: CASSQEHRAIAKNIQYF. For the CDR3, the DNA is TGCGCCAGCAGCCAAGAACACAGGGCTATAGCCAAAAACATTCAGTACTTC.

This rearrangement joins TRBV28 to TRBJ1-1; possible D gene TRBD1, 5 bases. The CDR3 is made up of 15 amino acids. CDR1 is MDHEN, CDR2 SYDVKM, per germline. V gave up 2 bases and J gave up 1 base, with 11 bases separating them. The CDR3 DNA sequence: TGTGCCAGCAGTTTACAAGGGGAGGGGAACACTGAAGCTTTCTTT. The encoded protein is CASSLQGEGNTEAFF.

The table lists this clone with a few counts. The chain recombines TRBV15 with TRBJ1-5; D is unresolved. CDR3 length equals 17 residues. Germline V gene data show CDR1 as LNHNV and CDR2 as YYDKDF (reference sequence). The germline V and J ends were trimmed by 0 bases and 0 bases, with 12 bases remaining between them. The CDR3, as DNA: TGTGCCACCAGCAGAGATGGCAGTCCCTATAGCAATCAGCCCCAGCATTTT. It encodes CATSRDGSPYSNQPQHF.

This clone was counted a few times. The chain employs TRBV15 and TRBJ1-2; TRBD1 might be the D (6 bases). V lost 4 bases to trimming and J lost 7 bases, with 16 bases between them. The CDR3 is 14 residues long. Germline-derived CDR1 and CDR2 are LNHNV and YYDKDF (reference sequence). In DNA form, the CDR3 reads TGTGCCACCAGCAAGAACTTAGGGGGGGGTGGCTACACCTTC. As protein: CATSKNLGGGGYTF.

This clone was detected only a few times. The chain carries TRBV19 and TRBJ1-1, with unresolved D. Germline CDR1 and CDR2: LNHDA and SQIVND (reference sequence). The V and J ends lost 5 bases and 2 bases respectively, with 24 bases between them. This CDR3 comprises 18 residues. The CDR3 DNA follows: TGTGCCAGTAGTCGGCTAAACCAGGTATACCCAGGAAACACTGAAGCTTTCTTT. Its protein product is CASSRLNQVYPGNTEAFF.

In DNA form, the CDR3 reads TGTGCCAGTAGTATCGGGCAACCGACACGTACGCAGTATTTT. Its protein is CASSIGQPTRTQYF. The rearrangement uses TRBV19 and TRBJ2-3, with no clear D. CDR3 size: 14 residues. Trimming shortened V by 3 bases and J by 8 bases, and 15 bases separated the two germline ends. Per germline, CDR1 LNHDA and CDR2 SQIVND (reference sequence).

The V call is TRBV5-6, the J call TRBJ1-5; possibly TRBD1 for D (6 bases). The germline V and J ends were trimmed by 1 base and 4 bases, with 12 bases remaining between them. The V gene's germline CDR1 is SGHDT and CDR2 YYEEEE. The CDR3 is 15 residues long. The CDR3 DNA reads TGTGCCAGCAGCTTGACCCCAAGGGGGAATCAGCCCCAGCATTTT. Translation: CASSLTPRGNQPQHF.

CDR3 in DNA: TGTGCCAGCAGCAAGGACCCAAGCAATCAGCCCCAGCATTTT. Translation gives CASSKDPSNQPQHF. The V gene is TRBV27, the J gene TRBJ1-5; D is ambiguous. The CDR3 spans 14 residues. Trimming took off 6 bases at V and 1 base at J, with 10 bases between the two ends. CDR1 and CDR2 from the germline V gene are MNHEY and SMNVEV (reference sequence).

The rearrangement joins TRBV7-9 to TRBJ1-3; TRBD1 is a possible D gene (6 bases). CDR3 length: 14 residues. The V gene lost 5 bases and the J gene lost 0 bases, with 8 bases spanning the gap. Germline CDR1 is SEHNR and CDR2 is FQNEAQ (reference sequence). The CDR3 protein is CASSRGISGNTIYF. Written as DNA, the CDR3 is TGTGCCAGCAGCAGGGGGATCTCTGGAAACACCATATATTTT.

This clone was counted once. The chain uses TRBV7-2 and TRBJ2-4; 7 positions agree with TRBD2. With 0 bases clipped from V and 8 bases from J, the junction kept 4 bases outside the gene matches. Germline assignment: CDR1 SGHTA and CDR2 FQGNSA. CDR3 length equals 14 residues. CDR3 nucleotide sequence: TGTGCCAGCAGCTTAGCGTTGGGGAGGGACATTCAGTACTTC. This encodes CASSLALGRDIQYF.

DNA of the CDR3: TGTGCCAGTAGTAAAGACATCCGAAGGAACACTGAAGCTTTCTTT. Its protein product is CASSKDIRRNTEAFF. This chain joins TRBV19 and TRBJ1-1; D ambiguous. This CDR3 region has 15 residues. CDR1 and CDR2 (germline): LNHDA, SQIVND (reference sequence). V dropped 4 bases and J dropped 1 base, with 13 bases sitting between them.

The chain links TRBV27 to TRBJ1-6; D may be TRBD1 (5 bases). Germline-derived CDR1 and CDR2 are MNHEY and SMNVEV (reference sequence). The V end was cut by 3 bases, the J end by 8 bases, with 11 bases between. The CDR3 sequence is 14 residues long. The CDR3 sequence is CASSFRGLDSPLHF. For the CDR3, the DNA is TGTGCCAGCAGTTTTCGGGGGTTGGATTCACCCCTCCACTTT.

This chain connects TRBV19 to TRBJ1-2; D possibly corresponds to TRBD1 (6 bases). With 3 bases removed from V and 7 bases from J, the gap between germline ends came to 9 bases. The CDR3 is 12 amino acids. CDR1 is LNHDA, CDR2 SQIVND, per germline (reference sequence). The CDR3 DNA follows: TGTGCCAGTAGTATCCCACAGGGTGGCTACACCTTC. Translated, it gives CASSIPQGGYTF.

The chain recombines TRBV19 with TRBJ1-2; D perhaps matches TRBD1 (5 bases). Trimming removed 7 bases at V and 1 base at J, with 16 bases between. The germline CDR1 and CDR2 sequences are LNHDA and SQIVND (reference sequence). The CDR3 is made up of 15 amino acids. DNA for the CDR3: TGTGCCAGTAAGCCTTCAACAGGCAGTAACTATGGCTACACCTTC. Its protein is CASKPSTGSNYGYTF.

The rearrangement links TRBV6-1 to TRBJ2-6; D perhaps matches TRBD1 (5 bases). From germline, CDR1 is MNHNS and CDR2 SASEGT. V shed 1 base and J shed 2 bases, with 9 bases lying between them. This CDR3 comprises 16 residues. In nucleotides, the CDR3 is TGTGCCAGCAGTGAAGGGGTAGGGGCTGGGGCCAACGTCCTGACTTTC. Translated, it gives CASSEGVGAGANVLTF.

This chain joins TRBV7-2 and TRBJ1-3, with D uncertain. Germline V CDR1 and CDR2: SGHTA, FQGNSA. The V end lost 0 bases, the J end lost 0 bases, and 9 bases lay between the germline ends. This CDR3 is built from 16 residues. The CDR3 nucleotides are TGTGCCAGCAGCTTAGCAAAGGGCTACTCTGGAAACACCATATATTTT. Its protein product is CASSLAKGYSGNTIYF.

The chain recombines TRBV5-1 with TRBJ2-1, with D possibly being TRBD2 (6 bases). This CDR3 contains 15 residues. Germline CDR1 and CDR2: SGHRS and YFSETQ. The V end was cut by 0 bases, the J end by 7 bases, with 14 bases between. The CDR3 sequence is CASSLGGIASNEQFF. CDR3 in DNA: TGCGCCAGCAGCTTGGGCGGGATCGCGTCGAATGAGCAGTTCTTC.

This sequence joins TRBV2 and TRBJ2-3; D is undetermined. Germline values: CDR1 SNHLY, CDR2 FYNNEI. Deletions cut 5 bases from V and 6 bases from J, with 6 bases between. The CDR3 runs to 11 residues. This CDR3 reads CASSLRDTQYF. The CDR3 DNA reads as TGTGCCAGCAGTCTTAGGGATACGCAGTATTTT.

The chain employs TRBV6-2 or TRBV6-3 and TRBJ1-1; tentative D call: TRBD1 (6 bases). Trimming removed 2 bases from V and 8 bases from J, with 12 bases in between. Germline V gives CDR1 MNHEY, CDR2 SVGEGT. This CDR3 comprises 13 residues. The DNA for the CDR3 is TGTGCCAGCAGTTACAACAGGGTCGTAGAAGCTTTCTTT. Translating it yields CASSYNRVVEAFF.

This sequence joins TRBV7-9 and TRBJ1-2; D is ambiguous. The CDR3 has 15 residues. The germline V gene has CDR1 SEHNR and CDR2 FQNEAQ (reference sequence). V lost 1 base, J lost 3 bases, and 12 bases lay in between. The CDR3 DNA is TGTGCCAGCAGCTTAGGCAGCCGGAGTGACTATGGCTACACCTTC. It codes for CASSLGSRSDYGYTF.

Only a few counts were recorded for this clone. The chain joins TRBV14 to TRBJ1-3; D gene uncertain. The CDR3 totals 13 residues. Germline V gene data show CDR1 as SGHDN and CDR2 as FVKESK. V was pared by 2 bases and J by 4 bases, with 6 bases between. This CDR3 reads CASSQWEGNTIYF. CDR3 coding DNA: TGTGCCAGCAGCCAATGGGAAGGAAACACCATATATTTT.